This T cell receptor (beta chain) was identified in a study of OX40 agonist ivuxolimab in advanced cancers. For the wider study: Ivuxolimab was an agonistic, fully human IgG2 monoclonal antibody directed against OX40 (CD134), a costimulatory receptor. The dose-escalation cohort was 82.7% male with a mean age of approximately 60 years, ranging from roughly 20 to 80. Intravenous ivuxolimab was administered to patients every 2 weeks at six dose levels: 0.01, 0.1, 0.3, 1.5, 3 and 10 mg/kg. Prior anti-PD-1, anti-PD-L1 or anti-CTLA-4 therapy was permitted, and less than 45% of dose-escalation patients had received checkpoint inhibitors. The paper describes the monotherapy dose-escalation part (N of about 54 patients) of the phase I trial of ivuxolimab. Partial responses were achieved by three dose-escalation patients, of whom one had hepatocellular carcinoma and two had cutaneous melanoma. The purpose of peripheral TCRbeta sequencing was to test whether ivuxolimab changed TCR sequence diversity and led to clonal T-cell expansion. Among the 52 dose-escalation patients, 19 had hepatocellular carcinoma, roughly 15 melanoma, 9 renal cell carcinoma and 9 head and neck cancer.

What the research found in general, with its limitations: Clonal expansion of both CD4+ and CD8+ blood T cells was observed from baseline to week 6 at doses 0.1 to 3.0 mg/kg. After ivuxolimab, expanded clones were on average more numerous among CD8+ T cells than among CD4+ T cells. In the 0.1-3.0 mg/kg groups, partial responders had among the lowest normalized peripheral clonal expansion, particularly in CD8+ T cells. Low levels of normalized T-cell clonal expansion were also seen in some patients who did not respond. The antigen specificity of the clonally expanded peripheral T cells was not determined.

Via the germline V gene (reference sequence), CDR1 is LNHDA and CDR2 SQIVND. CDR3 length: 14 amino acids, cysteine to phenylalanine. Here the CDR3 DNA is all that survives: 42 bases in frame from base 1. A distance of 9 bases separates the germline ends of V and J, which lose 1 base and 2 bases respectively. The trial excluded patients who had a history of autoimmune disease or who were on systemic immunosuppression. In every dose cohort, peripheral blood was drawn for TCR sequencing at baseline, cycle 4 day 1, and cycle 7 day 1. The samples were taken from a phase I, first-in-human, multicenter, open-label dose-escalation trial of ivuxolimab. Adults with locally advanced or metastatic melanoma, renal cell, hepatocellular, or head and neck squamous cell carcinoma were enrolled in the trial. Before TCR sequencing, CD4+ T cells and CD8+ T cells from peripheral blood were sorted into separate populations.

Genomic DNA was extracted from sorted cells for sequencing of the TCRbeta CDR3 region. The immunoSEQ Assay was used for sequencing of TCRbeta CDR3 regions. The clones in this table, taken by TCRdb from immuneACCESS, are in-frame only. Not every clone is retained; where verified, under half of the shortfall comes from an unresolved V gene, and the cause of the rest is unknown. The sample table shows around 100,000 clones, and less than 95% are seen once. The ten largest clones take up 0.31% of the sample. On this clone itself: There is no known antigen for this receptor. Base qualities are not recorded, but no much larger clone differs from it by a single base.

This receptor was taken from an adult with an advanced solid tumor such as melanoma, head and neck, liver or kidney cancer. The source was CD4+ or CD8+ T cells sorted from blood, collected in a trial of the OX40 agonist ivuxolimab. The rearranged segments are TRBV19 and TRBJ2-7, with the D gene too uncertain to name. In nucleotide form, the sequence is TGTGCCAGTAGTATAGGAGACGGTACCTACGAGCAGTACTTC. This is translated as CASSIGDGTYEQYF.